Reported below is one T cell receptor beta chain. Per the original methods: The authors estimated nucleated cell counts from reference gene primer amplification. Measured with immunoSEQ multiplex PCR; TCRdb has only the in-frame clones, and not every one. That table furnishes V, J and clone size, whereas the DNA furnished D and trimming. The sample holds 200,000 or so clones; around 84% are singletons and the top ten take more than 4.5%. The sample is drawn from a study of blood T cell repertoires in COVID-19. Study overall: From T cells, B-cell-depleted T cells, or PBMCs came the material, which was cDNA or gDNA.

V was pared by 3 bases and J by 2 bases, with 10 bases between. The CDR3 length is 14 residues. Germline V lookup: CDR1 WSHSY, CDR2 SAAADI. The V gene is TRBV10-2, the J gene TRBJ2-5; D is possibly TRBD2 (5 bases). The sequenced material came from peripheral blood. This clonotype was obtained from a woman aged 55-70 years who had recovered from COVID-19. This chain's CDR3 is CASSDGSGQETQYF. Here the CDR3 DNA reads TGCGCCAGCAGTGACGGCAGCGGACAAGAGACCCAGTACTTC.